The rows below give T cell receptor beta chains drawn from one sample of a study of blood T cell repertoires in COVID-19. This table comes from immunoSEQ multiplex PCR, and its TCRdb copy is limited to in-frame clones, with some not included. In the table there are 390,000 or so clones, 87% of which are singletons. Sequenced: peripheral blood. These receptors came from a woman in her thirties with COVID-19, enrolled during active disease. The CDR3 runs from the conserved cysteine through the conserved F or W. The order of the fields is V gene, clone size, J gene, D gene, CDR3 protein, CDR3 DNA. D genes are given only for firm matches. Rows may omit the clone size; those that give it use once, few, many or a size class.

TRBV6-4	-	TRBJ2-3	-	CASSAHPGGTDTQYF	TGTGCCAGCAGTGCTCACCCAGGGGGCACAGATACGCAGTATTTT
TRBV7-2	-	TRBJ2-7	-	CASSLVGGRSSYEQYF	TGTGCCAGCAGCTTAGTTGGGGGGAGGAGTTCCTACGAGCAGTACTTC
TRBV12-3/TRBV12-4	-	TRBJ1-2	-	CASSSGQNYGYTF	TGTGCCAGCAGTTCCGGACAGAACTATGGCTACACCTTC
TRBV28	-	TRBJ1-4	-	CASSSLGSTNEKLFF	TGTGCCAGCAGCTCTTTGGGCTCAACTAATGAAAAACTGTTTTTT
TRBV6-5	once	TRBJ2-7	TRBD2	CASSYSKAGGPSEQYF	TGTGCCAGCAGTTACTCGAAAGCGGGAGGGCCGTCCGAGCAGTACTTC
TRBV10-3	-	TRBJ2-5	TRBD2	CAISDSGRTETQYF	TGTGCCATCAGTGACAGCGGGAGGACGGAGACCCAGTACTTC
TRBV5-1	-	TRBJ2-5	TRBD2	CASSLGTSGSWETQYF	TGCGCCAGCAGCTTGGGGACTAGCGGGAGCTGGGAGACCCAGTACTTC
TRBV15	-	TRBJ2-1	-	CATRARDISNNEQFF	TGTGCCACCAGAGCCCGGGACATTTCAAACAATGAGCAGTTCTTC
TRBV30	-	TRBJ2-7	TRBD1	CAWSGGTGVYEQYF	TGTGCCTGGAGTGGGGGGACAGGGGTCTACGAGCAGTACTTC
TRBV6-2/TRBV6-3	-	TRBJ1-5	-	CASSYSRGNQPQHF	TGTGCCAGCAGTTACTCACGGGGCAATCAGCCCCAGCATTTT
TRBV5-1	-	TRBJ2-2	TRBD2	CASSWGDYPNTGELFF	TGCGCCAGCAGCTGGGGGGACTACCCGAACACCGGGGAGCTGTTTTTT
TRBV6-5	-	TRBJ2-5	TRBD1	CASRRSRTGTETQYF	TGTGCCAGCAGACGTTCACGGACAGGGACGGAGACCCAGTACTTC
TRBV9	-	TRBJ1-2	TRBD1	CASSQTGHTFYGYTF	TGTGCCAGCAGCCAGACAGGGCATACCTTCTATGGCTACACCTTC
TRBV29-1	-	TRBJ1-1	TRBD1	CSVEGGQGLNTEAFF	TGCAGCGTTGAGGGGGGACAGGGGCTGAACACTGAAGCTTTCTTT
TRBV10-3	-	TRBJ2-1	TRBD1	CAIRKDREEYNEQFF	TGTGCCATCAGAAAGGACAGGGAGGAATACAATGAGCAGTTCTTC
TRBV7-9	-	TRBJ2-7	-	CASSLLPYEQYF	TGTGCCAGCAGCTTACTCCCCTACGAGCAGTACTTC
TRBV28	-	TRBJ2-7	TRBD1	CASSWSPGTGGYEQYF	TGTGCCAGCAGTTGGTCTCCAGGGACAGGGGGCTACGAGCAGTACTTC
TRBV2	few	TRBJ2-1	TRBD2	CASRAGTGGYNEQFF	TGTGCCAGCAGAGCCGGGACGGGAGGGTACAATGAGCAGTTCTTC
TRBV3-1/TRBV3-2	-	TRBJ2-5	TRBD2	CASSQDTSGETQYF	TGTGCCAGCAGCCAAGACACTAGCGGAGAGACCCAGTACTTC
TRBV19	-	TRBJ1-2	-	CASSVPGLEFGYTF	TGTGCCAGTAGTGTCCCGGGACTAGAATTTGGCTACACCTTC
TRBV6-6	-	TRBJ1-4	-	CASSYPQDNEKLFF	TGTGCCAGCAGTTACCCCCAGGATAATGAAAAACTGTTTTTT
TRBV24-1	-	TRBJ2-2	TRBD1	CATSDRDWTGRNTGELFF	TGTGCCACCAGTGACCGAGATTGGACAGGGAGGAATACTGGGGAGCTGTTTTTT
TRBV29-1	-	TRBJ2-2	-	CSVAHRNTGELFF	TGCAGCGTTGCACACCGTAACACCGGGGAGCTGTTTTTT
TRBV5-4	-	TRBJ2-2	TRBD2	CASSLVLAGHTGELFF	TGTGCCAGCAGCTTGGTGCTAGCGGGCCACACCGGGGAGCTGTTTTTT
TRBV6-5	-	TRBJ2-7	-	CASSYSWVQSSYEQYF	TGTGCCAGCAGTTACTCCTGGGTACAGTCCTCCTACGAGCAGTACTTC
TRBV5-4	few	TRBJ2-5	-	CASSFPGFLGETQYF	TGTGCCAGCAGCTTCCCCGGGTTTTTGGGAGAGACCCAGTACTTC
TRBV4-1	-	TRBJ2-2	-	CASSHSSQGSRYTGELFF	TGCGCCAGCAGCCACTCGAGCCAGGGGTCCCGGTACACCGGGGAGCTGTTTTTT